This T cell receptor (beta chain) was retrieved from a study of control samples from healthy donors and cancer patients. Method: immunoSEQ multiplex PCR; TCRdb's copy keeps in-frame clones and lacks some. The table lists roughly 450,000 clones, approximately 90% of them singletons. There are a few counts of this clone. Per germline, CDR1 SGHRS and CDR2 YFSETQ. V shed 0 bases and J shed 6 bases, with 10 bases lying between them. CDR3 length equals 13 residues. The chain carries TRBV5-1 and TRBJ2-7; D is undetermined. The TCR was taken from a man between 40 and 49 years old with head and neck cancer. Sequencing was done on a sample of PBMCs. The CDR3 here is CASSLDVRLEQYF. The CDR3 nucleotides read TGCGCCAGCAGCTTGGATGTCCGGCTCGAGCAGTACTTC.